These T cell receptor beta chains were read from a single sample in a study of cytomegalovirus exposure and HLA in healthy donors. Clones were read by immunoSEQ multiplex PCR, and TCRdb kept only the in-frame ones, dropping some. The data contain about 95,000 clones, around 73% of them seen just once; the ten biggest clones take up over 4%. The sequencing sample was made of PBMCs. The origin of the receptors is a woman in her thirties or forties in good health and CMV-seropositive. CDR3s include the opening cysteine and the closing phenylalanine or tryptophan. The order of the fields is V gene, CDR3 length, CDR3 protein.

TRBV7-3 | 16 | CASSLLAGGNTGELFF
TRBV19 | 13 | CASSLPGGVGKFF
TRBV2 | 13 | CASSEQGYNEQFF
TRBV6-6 | 14 | CASSYESHGNTIYF
TRBV29-1 | 15 | CSVIPGGKFRETQYF
TRBV27 | 14 | CASSTYFNTGELFF
TRBV30 | 16 | CAWSWTGERLNSPLHF
TRBV19 | 14 | CASRTRQGNQPQHF
TRBV30 | 14 | CAWSVFQGSSGYTF
TRBV18 | 15 | CASSPPQRATDTQYF
TRBV7-3 | 13 | CASATEGGNEQFF
TRBV6-6 | 14 | CASRGTANQETQYF
TRBV7-6 | 12 | CASSLAGGEQFF
TRBV10-3 | 14 | CAISDARGSYEQYF
TRBV5-1 | 13 | CASSLLGAGEQYF
TRBV19 | 15 | CASSPTVLSNQPQHF
TRBV6-1 | 14 | CASIRGGLNEKLFF
TRBV27 | 15 | CASSLIGGSYNEQFF
TRBV5-1 | 15 | CASSETAGRKEKLFF
TRBV28 | 15 | CASSLTDQPPYEQYF
TRBV29-1 | 13 | CSVAGQGGETQYF
TRBV6-5 | 13 | CASRPGQLYEQYF
TRBV23-1 | 15 | CASSQAGQLAYEQYF
TRBV27 | 11 | CAAVTGGTQYF
TRBV5-1 | 14 | CASSFESPTYEQYF
TRBV6-6 | 14 | CASSYSGDTGELFF
TRBV6-6 | 15 | CASSLEGLDLHEQFF
TRBV5-6 | 13 | CASSPSRSYEQYF
TRBV2 | 14 | CASSELGLLYEQYF
TRBV2 | 15 | CASSVSGGNTGELFF
TRBV7-9 | 16 | CASSLVGLASKNEQFF
TRBV5-1 | 16 | CASSSLLAGGFNEQFF
TRBV7-9 | 13 | CASSRYSSDEQFF
TRBV19 | 13 | CASTTTGGETQYF
TRBV27 | 16 | CASSSRRDRGRNEQFF
TRBV7-7 | 15 | CASSSGAGAAETQYF
TRBV18 | 12 | CASSPGQGGTFF
TRBV28 | 15 | CASSFPPTGNYGYTF
TRBV18 | 15 | CASSQAGPQPYGYTF
TRBV18 | 13 | CASSNLRDTEAFF
TRBV9 | 14 | CASSVGQGPFGYTF
TRBV5-1 | 15 | CASSSGGRSAETQYF